This TCR beta chain derives from a study of high-grade serous ovarian cancer treatment subgroups. The CDR3 is made up of 14 amino acids. Germline CDR1 and CDR2: SQVTM and ANQGSEA. V lost 7 bases, J lost 4 bases, and 17 bases lay in between. The tumor samples were collected prior to definitive surgery or chemotherapy. TCRdb's copy holds only in-frame clones and misses some; the assay was immunoSEQ multiplex PCR. The sample comprises about 28,000 clones, around 80% of which are singletons, and roughly 2% rests with the top ten. What was sequenced was tumor tissue. The chain links TRBV29-1 to TRBJ2-1; unclear D gene. The sequence was obtained from a human donor with high-grade serous ovarian cancer. The CDR3 reads CSAPNSRRYNEQFF. Written as DNA, the CDR3 is TGCAGCGCCCCCAACTCGCGGAGATACAATGAGCAGTTCTTC.